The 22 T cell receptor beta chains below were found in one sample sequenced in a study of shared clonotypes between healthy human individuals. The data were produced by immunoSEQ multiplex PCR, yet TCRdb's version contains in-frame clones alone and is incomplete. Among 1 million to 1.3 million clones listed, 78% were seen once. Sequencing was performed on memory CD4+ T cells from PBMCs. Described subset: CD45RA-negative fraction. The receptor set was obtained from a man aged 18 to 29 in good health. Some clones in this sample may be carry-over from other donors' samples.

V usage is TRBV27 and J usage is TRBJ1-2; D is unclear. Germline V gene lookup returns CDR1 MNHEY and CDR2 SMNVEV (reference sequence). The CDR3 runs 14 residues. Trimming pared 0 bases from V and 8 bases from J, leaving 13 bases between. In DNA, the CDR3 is TGTGCCAGCAGTTTATCGGAGGGCGACGGGGGCTACACCTTC. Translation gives CASSLSEGDGGYTF.

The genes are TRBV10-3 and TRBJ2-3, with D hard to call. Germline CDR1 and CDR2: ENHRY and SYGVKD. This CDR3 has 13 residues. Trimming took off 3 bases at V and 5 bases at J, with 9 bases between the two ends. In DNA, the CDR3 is TGTGCCATCAGTGATAGCAGGAGAGATACGCAGTATTTT. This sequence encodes CAISDSRRDTQYF.

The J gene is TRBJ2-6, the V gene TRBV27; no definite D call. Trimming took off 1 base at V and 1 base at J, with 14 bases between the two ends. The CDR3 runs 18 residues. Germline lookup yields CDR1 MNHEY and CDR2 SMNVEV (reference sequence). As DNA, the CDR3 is TGTGCCAGCAGTTTATGGGCTGGTCAGCTTTCTGGGGCCAACGTCCTGACTTTC. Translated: CASSLWAGQLSGANVLTF.

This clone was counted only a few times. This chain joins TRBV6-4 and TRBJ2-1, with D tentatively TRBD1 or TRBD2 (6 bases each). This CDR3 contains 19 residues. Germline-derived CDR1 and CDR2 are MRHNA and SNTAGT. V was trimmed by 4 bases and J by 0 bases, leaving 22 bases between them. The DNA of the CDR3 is TGTGCCAGCAGTGCACTTTATAGAGGGGGGAGCCTCTCCTACAATGAGCAGTTCTTC. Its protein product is CASSALYRGGSLSYNEQFF.

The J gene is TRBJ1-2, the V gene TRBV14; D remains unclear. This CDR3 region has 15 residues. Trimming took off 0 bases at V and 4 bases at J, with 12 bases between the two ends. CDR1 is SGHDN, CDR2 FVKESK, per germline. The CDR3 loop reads CASSQDLTVSYGYTF. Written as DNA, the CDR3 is TGTGCCAGCAGCCAAGATTTGACGGTCAGCTATGGCTACACCTTC.

CDR3 residues: CASSEAWGPNTEAFF. DNA for the CDR3: TGTGCCAGCAGTGAAGCATGGGGGCCGAACACTGAAGCTTTCTTT. V and J are TRBV2 and TRBJ1-1, with D possibly matching TRBD1 (6 bases). CDR1 is SNHLY and CDR2 is FYNNEI in the germline V gene. The CDR3 has 15 residues. Trimming shortened V by 0 bases and J by 1 base, and 9 bases separated the two germline ends.

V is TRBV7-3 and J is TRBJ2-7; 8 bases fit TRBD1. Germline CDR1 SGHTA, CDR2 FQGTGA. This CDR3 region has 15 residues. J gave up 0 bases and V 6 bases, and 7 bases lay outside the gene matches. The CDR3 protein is CASRFRDRSSYEQYF. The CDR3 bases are TGTGCCAGCAGATTTCGGGACAGGAGCTCCTACGAGCAGTACTTC.

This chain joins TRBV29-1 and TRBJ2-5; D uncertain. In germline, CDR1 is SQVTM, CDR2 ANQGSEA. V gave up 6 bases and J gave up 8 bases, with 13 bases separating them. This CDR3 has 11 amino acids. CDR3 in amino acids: CSVNQEITQYF. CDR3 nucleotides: TGCAGCGTGAATCAAGAGATCACCCAGTACTTC.

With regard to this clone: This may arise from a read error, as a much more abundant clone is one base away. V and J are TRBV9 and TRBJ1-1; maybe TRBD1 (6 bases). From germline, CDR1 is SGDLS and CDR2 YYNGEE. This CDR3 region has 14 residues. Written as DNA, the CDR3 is TGTGCCAGCAGCCCCATAACTGGGGACACTGAAGCTTCCTTT. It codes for CASSPITGDTEASF.

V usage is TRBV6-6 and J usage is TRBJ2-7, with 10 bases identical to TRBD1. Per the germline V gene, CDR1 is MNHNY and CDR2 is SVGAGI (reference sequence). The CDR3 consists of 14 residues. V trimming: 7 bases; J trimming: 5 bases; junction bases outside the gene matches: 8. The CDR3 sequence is CASIPGQGDHEQYF. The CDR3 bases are TGTGCCAGCATCCCTGGACAGGGGGACCACGAGCAGTACTTC.

The chain's CDR3 is CASSTFRPKKESTEAFF. CDR3 nucleotide sequence: TGTGCCAGCAGCACCTTCCGCCCTAAAAAGGAGAGCACTGAAGCTTTCTTT. The chain carries TRBV5-6 and TRBJ1-1; D is ambiguous. Trimming shortened V by 4 bases and J by 4 bases, and 23 bases separated the two germline ends. Germline V gene sequence: CDR1 SGHDT, CDR2 YYEEEE. The CDR3 is 17 residues long.

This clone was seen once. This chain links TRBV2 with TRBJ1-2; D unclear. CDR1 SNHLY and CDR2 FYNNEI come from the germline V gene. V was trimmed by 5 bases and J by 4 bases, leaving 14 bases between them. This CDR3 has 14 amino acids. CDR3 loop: CASSRSDAGYGYTF. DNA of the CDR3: TGTGCCAGCAGTCGTTCGGACGCTGGCTATGGCTACACCTTC.

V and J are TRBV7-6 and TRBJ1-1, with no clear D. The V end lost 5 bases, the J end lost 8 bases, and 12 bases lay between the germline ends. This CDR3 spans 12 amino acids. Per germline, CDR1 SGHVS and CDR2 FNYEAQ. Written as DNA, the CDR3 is TGTGCCAGCAGCCCTAGTGGGGTAGAAGCTTTCTTT. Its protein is CASSPSGVEAFF.

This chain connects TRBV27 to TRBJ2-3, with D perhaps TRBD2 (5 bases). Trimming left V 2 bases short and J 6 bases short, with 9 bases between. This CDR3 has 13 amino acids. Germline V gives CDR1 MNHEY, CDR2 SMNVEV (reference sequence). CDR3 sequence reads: CASSLLQRDTQYF. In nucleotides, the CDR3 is TGTGCCAGCAGTTTACTCCAGCGGGATACGCAGTATTTT.

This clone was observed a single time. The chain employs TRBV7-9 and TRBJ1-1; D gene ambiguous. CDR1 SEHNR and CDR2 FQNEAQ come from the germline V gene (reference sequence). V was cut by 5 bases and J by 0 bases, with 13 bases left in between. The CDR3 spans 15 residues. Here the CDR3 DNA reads TGTGCCAGCAGCGACCGGGCAGGCATGAACACTGAAGCTTTCTTT. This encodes CASSDRAGMNTEAFF. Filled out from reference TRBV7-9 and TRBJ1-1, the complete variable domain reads DTGVSQNPRHKITKRGQNVTFRCDPISEHNRLYWYRQTLGQGPEFLTYFQNEAQLEKSRLLSDRFSAERPKGSFSTLEIQRTEQGDSAMYLCASSDRAGMNTEAFFGQGTRLTVV.

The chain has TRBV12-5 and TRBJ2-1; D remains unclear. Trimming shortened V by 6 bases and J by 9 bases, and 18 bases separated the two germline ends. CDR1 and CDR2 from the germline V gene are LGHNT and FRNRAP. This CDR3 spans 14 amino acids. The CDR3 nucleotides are TGTGCTAGTGGCCCCTCCCTGGGCCCAAGTGAGCAGTTCTTC. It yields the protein CASGPSLGPSEQFF.

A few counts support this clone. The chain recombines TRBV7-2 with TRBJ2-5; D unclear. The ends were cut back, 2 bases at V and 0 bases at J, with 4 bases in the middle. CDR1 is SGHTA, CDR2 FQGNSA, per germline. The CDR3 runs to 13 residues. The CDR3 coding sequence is TGTGCCAGCAGCTTAAGAAACCAAGAGACCCAGTACTTC. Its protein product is CASSLRNQETQYF.

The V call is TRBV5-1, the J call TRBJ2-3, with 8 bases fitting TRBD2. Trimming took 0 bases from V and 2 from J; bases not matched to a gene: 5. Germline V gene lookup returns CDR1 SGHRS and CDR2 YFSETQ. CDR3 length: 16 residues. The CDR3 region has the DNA TGCGCCAGCAGCTTGGATCCTAGCGGGTCCACAGATACGCAGTATTTT. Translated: CASSLDPSGSTDTQYF.

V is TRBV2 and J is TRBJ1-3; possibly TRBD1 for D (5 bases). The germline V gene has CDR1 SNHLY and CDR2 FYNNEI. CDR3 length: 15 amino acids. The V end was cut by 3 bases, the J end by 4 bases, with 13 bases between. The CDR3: CASSERGLVGNTIYF. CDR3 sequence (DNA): TGTGCCAGCAGTGAGAGGGGCTTGGTAGGAAACACCATATATTTT.

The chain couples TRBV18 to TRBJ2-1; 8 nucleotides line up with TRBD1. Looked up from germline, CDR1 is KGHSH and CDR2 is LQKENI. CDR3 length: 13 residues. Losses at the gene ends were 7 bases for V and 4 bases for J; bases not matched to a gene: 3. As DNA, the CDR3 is TGTGCCAGCTGCACAGGGGGGTACAATGAGCAGTTCTTC. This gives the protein CASCTGGYNEQFF.

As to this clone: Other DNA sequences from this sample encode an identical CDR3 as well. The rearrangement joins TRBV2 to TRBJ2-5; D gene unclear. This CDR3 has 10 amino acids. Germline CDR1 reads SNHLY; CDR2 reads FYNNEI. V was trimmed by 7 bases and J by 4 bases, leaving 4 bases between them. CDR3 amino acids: CASKVETQYF. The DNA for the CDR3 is TGTGCCAGCAAGGTAGAGACCCAGTACTTC. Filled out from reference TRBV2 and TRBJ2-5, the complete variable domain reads EPEVTQTPSHQVTQMGQEVILRCVPISNHLYFYWYRQILGQKVEFLVSFYNNEISEKSEIFDDQFSVERPDGSNFTLKIRSTKLEDSAMYFCASKVETQYFGPGTRLLVL.

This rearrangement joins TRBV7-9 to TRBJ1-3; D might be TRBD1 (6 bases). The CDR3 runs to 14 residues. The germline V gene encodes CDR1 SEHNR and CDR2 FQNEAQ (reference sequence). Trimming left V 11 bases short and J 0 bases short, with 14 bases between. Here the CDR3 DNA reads TGTGCCGGCCGCTCAGGGGTCTCTGGAAACACCATATATTTT. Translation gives CAGRSGVSGNTIYF.